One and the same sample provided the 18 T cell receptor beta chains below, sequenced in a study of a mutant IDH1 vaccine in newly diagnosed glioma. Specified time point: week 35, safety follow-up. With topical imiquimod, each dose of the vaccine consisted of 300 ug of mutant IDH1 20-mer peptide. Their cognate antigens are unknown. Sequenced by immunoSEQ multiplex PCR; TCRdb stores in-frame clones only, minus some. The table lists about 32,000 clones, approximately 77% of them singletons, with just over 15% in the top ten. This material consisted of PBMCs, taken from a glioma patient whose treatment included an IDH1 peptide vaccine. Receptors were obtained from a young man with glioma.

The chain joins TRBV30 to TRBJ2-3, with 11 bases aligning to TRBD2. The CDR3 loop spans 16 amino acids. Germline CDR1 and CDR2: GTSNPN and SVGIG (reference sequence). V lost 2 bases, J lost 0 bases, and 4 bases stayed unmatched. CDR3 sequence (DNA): TGTGCCTGGAGTAGGGGACTAGCGGAGAGCACAGATACGCAGTATTTT. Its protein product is CAWSRGLAESTDTQYF.

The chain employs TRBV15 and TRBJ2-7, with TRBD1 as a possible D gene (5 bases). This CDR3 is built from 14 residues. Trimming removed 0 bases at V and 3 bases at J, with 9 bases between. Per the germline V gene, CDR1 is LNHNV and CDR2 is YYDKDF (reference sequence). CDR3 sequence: CATSRDPRDYEQYF. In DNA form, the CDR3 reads TGTGCCACCAGCAGAGATCCCAGGGACTACGAGCAGTACTTC. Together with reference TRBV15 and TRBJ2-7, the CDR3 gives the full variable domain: DAMVIQNPRYQVTQFGKPVTLSCSQTLNHNVMYWYQQKSSQAPKLLFHYYDKDFNNEADTPDNFQSRRPNTSFCFLDIRSPGLGDTAMYLCATSRDPRDYEQYFGPGTRLTVT.

As DNA, the CDR3 is TGCGCCAGCAGCTTCAGGGGGAGCAACACCGGGGAGCTGTTTTTT. Translated, it gives CASSFRGSNTGELFF. This sequence joins TRBV5-1 and TRBJ2-2, with 7 bases aligning to TRBD1. After removal of 2 bases from V and 2 bases from J, the junction contained 3 bases not matched to a gene. Germline assignment: CDR1 SGHRS and CDR2 YFSETQ. This CDR3 contains 15 residues.

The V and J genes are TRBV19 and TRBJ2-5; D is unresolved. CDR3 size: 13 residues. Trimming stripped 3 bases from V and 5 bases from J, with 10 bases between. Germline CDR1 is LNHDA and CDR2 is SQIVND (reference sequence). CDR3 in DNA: TGTGCCAGTAGTATTCAAAGTGGGGAGACCCAGTACTTC. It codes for CASSIQSGETQYF.

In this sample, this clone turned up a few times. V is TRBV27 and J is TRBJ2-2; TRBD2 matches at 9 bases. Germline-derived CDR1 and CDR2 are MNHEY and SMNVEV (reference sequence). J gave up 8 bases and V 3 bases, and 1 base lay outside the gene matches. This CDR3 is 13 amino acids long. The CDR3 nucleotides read TGTGCCAGCAGTTTCACTAGCGGGGGGGAGCTGTTTTTT. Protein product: CASSFTSGGELFF.

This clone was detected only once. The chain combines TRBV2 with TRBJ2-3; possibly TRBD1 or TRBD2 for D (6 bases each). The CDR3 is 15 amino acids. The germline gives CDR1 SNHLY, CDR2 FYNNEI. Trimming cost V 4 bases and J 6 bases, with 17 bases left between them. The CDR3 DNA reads TGTGCCAGCAGTGTACTTAGCGGAGGGGGGGATACGCAGTATTTT. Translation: CASSVLSGGGDTQYF.

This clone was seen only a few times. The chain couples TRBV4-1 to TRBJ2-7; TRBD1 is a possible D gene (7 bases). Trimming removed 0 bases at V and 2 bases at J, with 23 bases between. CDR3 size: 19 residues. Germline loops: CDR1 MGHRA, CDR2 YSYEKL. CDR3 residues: CASSQESFPGGTLTYEQYF. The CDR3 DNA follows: TGCGCCAGCAGCCAAGAATCCTTCCCAGGGGGGACTCTAACCTACGAGCAGTACTTC.

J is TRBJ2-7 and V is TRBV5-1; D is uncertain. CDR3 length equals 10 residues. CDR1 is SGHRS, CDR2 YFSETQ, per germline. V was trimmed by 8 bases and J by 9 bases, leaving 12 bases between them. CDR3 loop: CASIMILQYF. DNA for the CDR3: TGCGCCAGTATCATGATCTTGCAGTACTTC. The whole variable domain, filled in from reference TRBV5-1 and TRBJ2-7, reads KAGVTQTPRYLIKTRGQQVTLSCSPISGHRSVSWYQQTPGQGLQFLFEYFSETQRNKGNFPGRFSGRQFSNSRSEMNVSTLELGDSALYLCASIMILQYFGPGTRLTVT.

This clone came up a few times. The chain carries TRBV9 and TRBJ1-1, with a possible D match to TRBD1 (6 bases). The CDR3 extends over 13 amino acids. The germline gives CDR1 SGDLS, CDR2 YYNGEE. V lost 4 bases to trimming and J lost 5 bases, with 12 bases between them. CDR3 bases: TGTGCCAGCAGCCCCGTAGGGGGAACTGAAGCTTTCTTT. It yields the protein CASSPVGGTEAFF.

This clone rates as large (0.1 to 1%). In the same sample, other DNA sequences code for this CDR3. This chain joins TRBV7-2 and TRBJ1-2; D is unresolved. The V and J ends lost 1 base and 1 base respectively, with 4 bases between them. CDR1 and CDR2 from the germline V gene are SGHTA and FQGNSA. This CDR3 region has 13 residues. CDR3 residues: CASSLGDNYGYTF. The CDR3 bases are TGTGCCAGCAGCTTAGGGGATAACTATGGCTACACCTTC.

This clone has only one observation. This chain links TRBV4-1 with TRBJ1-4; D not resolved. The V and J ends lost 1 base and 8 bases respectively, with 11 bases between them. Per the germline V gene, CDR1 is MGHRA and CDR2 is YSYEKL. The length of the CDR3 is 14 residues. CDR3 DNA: TGCGCCAGCAGCCAAGGGTCCCTAGGAGAAAAACTGTTTTTT. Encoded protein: CASSQGSLGEKLFF.

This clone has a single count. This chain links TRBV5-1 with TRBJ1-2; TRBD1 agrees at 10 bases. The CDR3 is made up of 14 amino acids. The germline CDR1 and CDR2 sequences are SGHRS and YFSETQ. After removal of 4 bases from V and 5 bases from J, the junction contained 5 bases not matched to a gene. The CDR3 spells CASSPAGQGYGYTF. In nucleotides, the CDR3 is TGCGCCAGCAGCCCCGCGGGACAGGGGTATGGCTACACCTTC.

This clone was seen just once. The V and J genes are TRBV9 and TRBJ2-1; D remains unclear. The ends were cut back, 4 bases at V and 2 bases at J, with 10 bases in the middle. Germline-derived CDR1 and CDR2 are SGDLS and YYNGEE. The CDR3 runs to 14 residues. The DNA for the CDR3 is TGTGCCAGCAGCCTTATACGTACCTACAATGAGCAGTTCTTC. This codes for CASSLIRTYNEQFF.

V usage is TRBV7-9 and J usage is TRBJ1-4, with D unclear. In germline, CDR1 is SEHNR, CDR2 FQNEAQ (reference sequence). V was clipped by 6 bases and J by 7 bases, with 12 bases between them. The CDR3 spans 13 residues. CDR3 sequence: CASRRGEGEKLFF. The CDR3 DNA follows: TGTGCCAGCAGGAGAGGAGAGGGTGAAAAACTGTTTTTT.

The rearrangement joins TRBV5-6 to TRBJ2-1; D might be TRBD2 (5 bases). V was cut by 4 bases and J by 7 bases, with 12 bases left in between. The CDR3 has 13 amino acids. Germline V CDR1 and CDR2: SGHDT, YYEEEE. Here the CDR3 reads CASSRFGMNEQFF. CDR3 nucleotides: TGTGCCAGCAGCCGTTTCGGGATGAATGAGCAGTTCTTC.

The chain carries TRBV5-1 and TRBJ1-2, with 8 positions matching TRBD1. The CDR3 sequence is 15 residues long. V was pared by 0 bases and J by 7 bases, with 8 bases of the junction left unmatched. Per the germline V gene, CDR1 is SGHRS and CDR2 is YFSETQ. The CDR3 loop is CASSLAAQGAGGYTF. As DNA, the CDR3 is TGCGCCAGCAGCTTGGCCGCTCAGGGGGCTGGTGGCTACACCTTC.

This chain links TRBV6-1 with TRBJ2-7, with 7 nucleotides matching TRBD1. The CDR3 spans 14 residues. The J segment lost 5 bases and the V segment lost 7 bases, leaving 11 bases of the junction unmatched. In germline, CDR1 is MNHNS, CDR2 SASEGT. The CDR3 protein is CASILGGAVHEQYF. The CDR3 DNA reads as TGTGCCAGCATATTAGGGGGCGCTGTCCACGAGCAGTACTTC.

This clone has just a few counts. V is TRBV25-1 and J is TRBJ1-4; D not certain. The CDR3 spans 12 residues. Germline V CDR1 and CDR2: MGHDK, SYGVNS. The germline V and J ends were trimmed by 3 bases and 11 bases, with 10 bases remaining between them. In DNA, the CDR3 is TGTGCCAGCAGTGATCACAGCCAGAAACTGTTTTTT. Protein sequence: CASSDHSQKLFF.